This T cell receptor beta chain came from a study of regulatory T cells in long-lasting Graves disease. Deletions cut 5 bases from V and 5 bases from J, with 19 bases between. This CDR3 spans 16 amino acids. Per the germline V gene, CDR1 is DFQATT and CDR2 is SNEGSKA (reference sequence). General observations from the study: Persistent Graves' patients possessed reduced TCR diversity relative to recently diagnosed ones.

The table lists this clonotype with many counts. Its antigen is not identified. Noted time point: newly diagnosed GD, antithyroid drugs for less than 3 months. The TCR library was made from RNA extracted from PBMCs. In building TCR beta libraries, iRepertoire HTBI primers were used together with Arm-PCR of CDR3 regions. TCRdb used MiXCR to reprocess the multiplex PCR reads, holding one entry per CDR3 protein. The data contain 520,000 or so distinct CDR3 sequences, approximately 12% of them singletons. These data were also reused for a study on T cells in Graves' hyperthyroidism and ophthalmopathy.

The V call is TRBV20-1, the J call TRBJ1-6; D gene unclear. This clonotype was obtained from a woman aged 25-40 years with Graves disease. Material: peripheral blood mononuclear cells (PBMCs), obtained at new diagnosis, from a patient treated with antithyroid drugs. CDR3 region: CSAREYGQPDNSPLHF. In nucleotides, the CDR3 is TGCAGTGCTCGTGAATATGGGCAGCCGGATAATTCACCCCTCCACTTT.